The 30 T cell receptor beta chains in this list originate from one sample, sequenced in a study of blood T cell repertoires in COVID-19. Some clones are missing from TCRdb's copy, which holds only in-frame ones; the method was immunoSEQ multiplex PCR. The sample lists some 150,000 clones, around nine tenths occurring once. Sequencing was done on a sample of peripheral blood. The receptors shown here come from a human donor in a cohort sampled during active COVID-19.

This chain joins TRBV9 and TRBJ2-1, with a possible D match to TRBD2 (5 bases). The CDR3 is 14 amino acids. In germline, CDR1 is SGDLS, CDR2 YYNGEE. V lost 2 bases and J lost 0, with 6 bases in between. CDR3 amino acids: CASSVGSSYNEQFF. Here the CDR3 DNA reads TGTGCCAGCAGCGTTGGGAGCTCCTACAATGAGCAGTTCTTC.

The V gene is TRBV5-1, the J gene TRBJ1-2; D not resolved. Germline V lookup: CDR1 SGHRS, CDR2 YFSETQ. The V gene lost 0 bases and the J gene lost 3 bases, with 9 bases spanning the gap. CDR3 length equals 14 residues. For the CDR3, the DNA is TGCGCCAGCAGCTTGGAACACGGGGACTATGGCTACACCTTC. As protein: CASSLEHGDYGYTF.

This chain links TRBV19 with TRBJ2-2; tentatively, D is TRBD2 (6 bases). The germline V gene has CDR1 LNHDA and CDR2 SQIVND (reference sequence). V lost 5 bases, J lost 6 bases, and 7 bases lay in between. This CDR3 is 12 amino acids long. CDR3 in amino acids: CASSWGAGELFF. In DNA form, the CDR3 reads TGTGCCAGTAGTTGGGGGGCCGGGGAGCTGTTTTTT.

This clone was counted a single time. As DNA, the CDR3 is TGTGCCAGCAGCCTTGGACAGGCCTGGTCACCCCTCCACTTT. It specifies CASSLGQAWSPLHF. This chain uses TRBV14 with TRBJ1-6, with 7 nucleotides matching TRBD1. The CDR3 totals 14 residues. With V trimmed by 4 bases and J by 10 bases, 7 bases remained unmatched. CDR1 SGHDN and CDR2 FVKESK come from the germline V gene.

The V call is TRBV18, the J call TRBJ2-1; D perhaps matches TRBD2 (7 bases). This CDR3 has 17 residues. V lost 0 bases and J 1 base, leaving 13 bases between the germline ends. Germline CDR1 and CDR2: KGHSH and LQKENI. The chain's CDR3 is CASSPPGGGASYNEQFF. Written as DNA, the CDR3 is TGTGCCAGCTCACCACCGGGTGGGGGGGCATCCTACAATGAGCAGTTCTTC. The entire variable domain, with the rest obtained from reference TRBV18 and TRBJ2-1, is as follows: NAGVMQNPRHLVRRRGQEARLRCSPMKGHSHVYWYRQLPEEGLKFMVYLQKENIIDESGMPKERFSAEFPKEGPSILRIQQVVRGDSAAYFCASSPPGGGASYNEQFFGPGTRLTVL.

This clone occurred many times. V and J are TRBV27 and TRBJ2-7; tentatively, D is TRBD2 (5 bases). The germline V gene encodes CDR1 MNHEY and CDR2 SMNVEV (reference sequence). This CDR3 is built from 13 residues. Trimming removed 5 bases from V and 3 bases from J, with 11 bases in between. CDR3 bases: TGTGCCAGCAGTCCACGAGACTACTACGAGCAGTACTTC. Encoded protein: CASSPRDYYEQYF.

J is TRBJ2-1 and V is TRBV7-3; perhaps TRBD2 as D (7 bases). This CDR3 region has 14 residues. CDR1 and CDR2 (germline): SGHTA, FQGTGA. Trimming removed 2 bases at V and 8 bases at J, with 13 bases between. This chain's CDR3 is CASSLVGGGDEQFF. The CDR3 DNA follows: TGTGCCAGCAGCTTAGTCGGCGGGGGCGATGAGCAGTTCTTC.

This rearrangement joins TRBV9 to TRBJ2-3; D is undetermined. Germline V gives CDR1 SGDLS, CDR2 YYNGEE. The CDR3 has 12 amino acids. V shed 0 bases and J shed 6 bases, with 5 bases lying between them. CDR3 region: CASSVDRDTQYF. CDR3 bases: TGTGCCAGCAGCGTAGATCGGGATACGCAGTATTTT.

CDR3 bases: TGTGCCAGCAGTGCACAGGGTTATAGCAATCAGCCCCAGCATTTT. Amino acids: CASSAQGYSNQPQHF. The chain is built from TRBV2 and TRBJ1-5; a possible D gene is TRBD1 (6 bases). CDR3 size: 15 residues. CDR1 SNHLY and CDR2 FYNNEI come from the germline V gene. The V and J ends lost 4 bases and 0 bases respectively, with 10 bases between them.

The chain is built from TRBV19 and TRBJ2-7, with 9 bases identical to TRBD1. CDR3 length equals 15 residues. CDR1 is LNHDA and CDR2 is SQIVND in the germline V gene (reference sequence). V shed 6 bases and J 1 base; nucleotides not matched to a gene: 7. The CDR3 region has the DNA TGTGCCAGTAGAACCACGGGGACAGGGTCCTACGAGCAGTACTTC. This translates into CASRTTGTGSYEQYF.

The rearrangement uses TRBV6-5 and TRBJ1-1, with TRBD1 as a possible D gene (6 bases). Germline V gene sequence: CDR1 MNHEY, CDR2 SVGAGI. Trimming stripped 2 bases from V and 3 bases from J, with 10 bases between. CDR3 length equals 14 residues. CDR3: CASSYRTADTEAFF. CDR3 coding DNA: TGTGCCAGCAGTTACCGGACAGCGGACACTGAAGCTTTCTTT.

This clone was recorded a few times. The rearrangement uses TRBV9 and TRBJ2-5; 15 bases fit TRBD2. This CDR3 has 17 residues. Germline CDR1 SGDLS, CDR2 YYNGEE. Trimming removed 4 bases from V and 2 bases from J; junction bases left unmatched: 6. The CDR3 here is CASSSGTSGGTQETQYF. The CDR3 nucleotides are TGTGCCAGCAGCTCCGGGACTAGCGGGGGGACTCAAGAGACCCAGTACTTC.

The chain combines TRBV19 with TRBJ2-2; D possibly corresponds to TRBD2 (7 bases). CDR1 is LNHDA and CDR2 is SQIVND in the germline V gene (reference sequence). Trimming left V 2 bases short and J 0 bases short, with 16 bases between. This CDR3 contains 18 residues. The CDR3 nucleotides are TGTGCCAGTAGTATACATACTGGGGGGGGCGCGAACACCGGGGAGCTGTTTTTT. Amino acids: CASSIHTGGGANTGELFF.

The chain carries TRBV6-6 and TRBJ2-5, with D perhaps matching TRBD2 (6 bases). Germline V lookup: CDR1 MNHNY, CDR2 SVGAGI (reference sequence). The CDR3 is made up of 11 amino acids. V lost 2 bases to trimming and J lost 13 bases, with 11 bases between them. CDR3 sequence: CASSYMASVYF. Here the CDR3 DNA reads TGTGCCAGCAGTTACATGGCTAGCGTGTACTTC.

This clone was seen a single time. The rearrangement joins TRBV2 to TRBJ2-1; 8 bases match TRBD1. J gave up 8 bases and V 6 bases, and 12 bases lay outside the gene matches. This CDR3 comprises 15 residues. Germline-derived CDR1 and CDR2 are SNHLY and FYNNEI. The CDR3 DNA sequence: TGTGCCAGCAGCCTCCGGACAGGGAAAGTTGATGAGCAGTTCTTC. Amino acids: CASSLRTGKVDEQFF.

The CDR3 spells CASSLVGASAGELFF. Here the CDR3 DNA reads TGTGCCAGCAGCTTAGTTGGGGCTTCGGCCGGGGAGCTGTTTTTT. The chain links TRBV7-9 to TRBJ2-2; D is possibly TRBD1 (5 bases). This CDR3 spans 15 amino acids. V lost 1 base to trimming and J lost 6 bases, with 12 bases between them. The germline V gene encodes CDR1 SEHNR and CDR2 FQNEAQ (reference sequence). Full variable domain (remainder filled in from reference TRBV7-9 and TRBJ2-2): DTGVSQNPRHKITKRGQNVTFRCDPISEHNRLYWYRQTLGQGPEFLTYFQNEAQLEKSRLLSDRFSAERPKGSFSTLEIQRTEQGDSAMYLCASSLVGASAGELFFGEGSRLTVL.

The rearrangement uses TRBV11-1 and TRBJ2-5; 7 positions agree with TRBD1. The CDR3 length is 15 residues. After removal of 3 bases from V and 2 bases from J, the junction contained 6 bases not matched to a gene. The germline V gene encodes CDR1 SGHAT and CDR2 FQDESV (reference sequence). The CDR3 sequence: CASSLSGQLQETQYF. CDR3 sequence (DNA): TGTGCCAGCAGCTTGTCGGGACAGCTACAAGAGACCCAGTACTTC.

The chain recombines TRBV11-3 with TRBJ2-2, with a weak D call TRBD1 (5 bases). This CDR3 spans 15 amino acids. The germline V and J ends were trimmed by 3 bases and 0 bases, with 8 bases remaining between them. CDR1 SGHNT and CDR2 YENEEA come from the germline V gene. The CDR3 DNA reads TGTGCCAGCAGCTTGGGCAGGGCGAACACCGGGGAGCTGTTTTTT. Translation: CASSLGRANTGELFF.

J is TRBJ1-2 and V is TRBV6-5; a possible D gene is TRBD1 (5 bases). Trimming shortened V by 6 bases and J by 6 bases, and 14 bases separated the two germline ends. There are 13 residues in the CDR3. CDR1 is MNHEY, CDR2 SVGAGI, per germline. The CDR3 is CASSLGQGNGYTF. The CDR3 region has the DNA TGTGCCAGCAGCCTCGGGCAGGGTAATGGCTACACCTTC.

This chain connects TRBV11-2 to TRBJ1-2; D gene ambiguous. Germline V gives CDR1 SGHAT, CDR2 FQNNGV. The CDR3 has 14 residues. Trimming cost V 7 bases and J 6 bases, with 18 bases left between them. CDR3 bases: TGTGCCAGCACCCTAAGGAGGGATAAGAATGGCTACACCTTC. Its translation: CASTLRRDKNGYTF.

The chain is built from TRBV18 and TRBJ2-7; 10 bases agree with TRBD1. J was trimmed by 4 bases and V by 2 bases; bases with no gene match: 8. Germline loops: CDR1 KGHSH, CDR2 LQKENI. This CDR3 spans 16 amino acids. The CDR3 bases are TGTGCCAGCTCACCATCGATGTCGGGACAGGGGTACGAGCAGTACTTC. Translating gives CASSPSMSGQGYEQYF.

The chain is built from TRBV15 and TRBJ2-1; 9 nucleotides match TRBD1. Germline CDR1 is LNHNV and CDR2 is YYDKDF (reference sequence). The V and J ends lost 4 bases and 6 bases, in that order; junction bases with no gene match: 13. CDR3 length equals 17 residues. The CDR3 protein is CATSTTQGTGIGNEQFF. The CDR3, as DNA: TGTGCCACCAGCACGACCCAAGGGACAGGGATTGGCAATGAGCAGTTCTTC.

CDR3 DNA sequence: TGCAGTGCTAGACACTCCTATGGCTACACCTTC. Its protein is CSARHSYGYTF. The chain couples TRBV20-1 to TRBJ1-2, with D hard to call. V was pared by 2 bases and J by 4 bases, with 5 bases between. CDR3 length: 11 residues. Germline CDR1 is DFQATT and CDR2 is SNEGSKA (reference sequence).

As regards this clone: Other DNA sequences in the sample encode the same CDR3. The chain recombines TRBV19 with TRBJ1-5; TRBD1 is a possible D gene (5 bases). Between the trimmed V and J ends, which lost 5 bases and 4 bases, there was a span of 9 bases. This CDR3 has 13 residues. Germline assignment: CDR1 LNHDA and CDR2 SQIVND (reference sequence). Here the CDR3 reads CASSGGGNQPQHF. The DNA for the CDR3 is TGTGCCAGTAGTGGGGGGGGGAATCAGCCCCAGCATTTT.

The chain uses TRBV2 and TRBJ1-6; tentatively, D is TRBD1 (6 bases). This CDR3 is built from 16 residues. Trimming removed 4 bases from V and 4 bases from J, with 14 bases in between. From germline, CDR1 is SNHLY and CDR2 FYNNEI. The CDR3: CASSAPDREYNSPLHF. CDR3 nucleotide sequence: TGTGCCAGCAGTGCTCCGGACAGAGAATATAATTCACCCCTCCACTTT.

V is TRBV29-1 and J is TRBJ2-2; 8 positions match TRBD1. The CDR3 runs 13 residues. The germline CDR1 and CDR2 sequences are SQVTM and ANQGSEA. The J segment lost 5 bases and the V segment lost 5 bases, leaving 4 bases of the junction unmatched. This CDR3 reads CSVNTGGTGELFF. The CDR3 nucleotides read TGCAGCGTTAATACAGGGGGAACCGGGGAGCTGTTTTTT.

The chain is built from TRBV2 and TRBJ1-5; 12 bases agree with TRBD1. The CDR3 runs to 16 residues. Unmatched junction bases numbered 6, after V lost 2 bases and J lost 7 bases. Germline V gene data show CDR1 as SNHLY and CDR2 as FYNNEI. The CDR3 is CASSETGTGGRQPQHF. The CDR3 DNA reads as TGTGCCAGCAGTGAAACCGGGACAGGGGGCCGACAGCCCCAGCATTTT.

The chain employs TRBV3-1 (or the pseudogene TRBV3-2) and TRBJ1-3; unclear D gene. V lost 1 base and J 11 bases, leaving 12 bases between the germline ends. The CDR3 runs to 13 residues. Looked up from germline, CDR1 is LGHDT and CDR2 is YNNKEL (reference sequence). This CDR3 is CASSQAQVTSIYF. DNA of the CDR3: TGTGCCAGCAGCCAAGCTCAGGTAACGTCCATATATTTT.

The rearrangement joins TRBV5-1 to TRBJ2-5; weak D call: TRBD1 (5 bases). V lost 1 base to trimming and J lost 4 bases, with 11 bases between them. Germline lookup yields CDR1 SGHRS and CDR2 YFSETQ. This CDR3 comprises 14 residues. The CDR3, as DNA: TGCGCCAGCAGCTTGCAGGGTCCGGGAGAGACCCAGTACTTC. It codes for CASSLQGPGETQYF.

This clone has a single count. The DNA of the CDR3 is TGTGCCAGCAGCTTGTCCCTCGGACAGGGAGGCGGCTACACCTTC. Protein: CASSLSLGQGGGYTF. V gene TRBV7-9 combines with J gene TRBJ1-2, with TRBD1 identical over 8 bases. Germline V gives CDR1 SEHNR, CDR2 FQNEAQ (reference sequence). V lost 3 bases and J lost 8; bases outside the gene matches: 11. The CDR3 is 15 amino acids.